This T cell receptor (beta chain) originates from a study of CD8 T cells in Susac syndrome. After extraction with the RNeasy kit, 0.5 to 1 ug of the RNA was reverse transcribed using random hexamers. In TCRdb, the immunoSEQ multiplex PCR reads were re-called with MiXCR into one record per CDR3 protein. The sample includes 180,000 or so distinct CDR3 sequences, approximately 94% of them seen just once. Looked up from germline, CDR1 is SGHRS and CDR2 is YFSETQ. The ends lost 3 bases at V and 4 bases at J; junction bases unmatched: 5. This CDR3 contains 14 residues. The rearrangement links TRBV5-1 to TRBJ2-5; the match to TRBD2 covers 8 bases. The TCR was taken from a human donor in good health. The sample was CD4+ T cells from PBMCs. The CDR3 spells CASSYGRGGETQYF. The DNA for the CDR3 is TGCGCCAGCAGCTACGGGAGGGGAGGAGAGACCCAGTACTTC.